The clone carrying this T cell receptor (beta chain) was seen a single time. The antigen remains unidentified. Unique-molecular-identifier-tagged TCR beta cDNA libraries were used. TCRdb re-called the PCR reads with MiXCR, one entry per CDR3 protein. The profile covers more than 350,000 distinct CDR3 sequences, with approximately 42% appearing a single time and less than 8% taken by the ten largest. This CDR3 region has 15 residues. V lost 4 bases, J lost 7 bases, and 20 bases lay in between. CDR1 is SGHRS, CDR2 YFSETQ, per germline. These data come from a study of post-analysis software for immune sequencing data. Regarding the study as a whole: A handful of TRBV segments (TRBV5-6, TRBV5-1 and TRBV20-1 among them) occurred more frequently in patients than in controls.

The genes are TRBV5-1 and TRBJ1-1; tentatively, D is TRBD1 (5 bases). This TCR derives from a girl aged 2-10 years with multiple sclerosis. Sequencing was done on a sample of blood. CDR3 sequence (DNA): TGCGCCAGCAGCGTTGGGTTGGGGGAGTTGGGTGAAGCTTTCTTT. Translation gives CASSVGLGELGEAFF. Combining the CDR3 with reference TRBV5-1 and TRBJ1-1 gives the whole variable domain KAGVTQTPRYLIKTRGQQVTLSCSPISGHRSVSWYQQTPGQGLQFLFEYFSETQRNKGNFPGRFSGRQFSNSRSEMNVSTLELGDSALYLCASSVGLGELGEAFFGQGTRLTVV.